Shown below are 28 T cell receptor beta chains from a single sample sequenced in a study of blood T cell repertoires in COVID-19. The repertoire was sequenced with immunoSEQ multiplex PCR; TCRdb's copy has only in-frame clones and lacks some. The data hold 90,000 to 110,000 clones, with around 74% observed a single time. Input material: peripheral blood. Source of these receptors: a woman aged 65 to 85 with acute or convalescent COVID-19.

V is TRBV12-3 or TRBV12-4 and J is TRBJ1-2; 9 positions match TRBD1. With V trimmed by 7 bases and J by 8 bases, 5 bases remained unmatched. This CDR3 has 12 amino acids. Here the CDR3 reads CASNPGQGGYTF. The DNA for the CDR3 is TGTGCCAGCAATCCGGGACAGGGAGGCTACACCTTC.

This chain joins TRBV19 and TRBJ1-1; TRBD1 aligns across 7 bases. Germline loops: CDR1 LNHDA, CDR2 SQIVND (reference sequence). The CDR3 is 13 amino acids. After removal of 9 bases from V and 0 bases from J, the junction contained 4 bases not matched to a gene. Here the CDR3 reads CASDQGVNTEAFF. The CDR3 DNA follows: TGTGCCAGCGATCAGGGGGTGAACACTGAAGCTTTCTTT.

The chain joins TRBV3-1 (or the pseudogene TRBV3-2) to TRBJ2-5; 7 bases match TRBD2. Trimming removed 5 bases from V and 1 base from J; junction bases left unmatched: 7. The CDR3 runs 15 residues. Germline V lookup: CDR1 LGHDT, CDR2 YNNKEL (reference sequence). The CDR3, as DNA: TGTGCCAGCAGCGTTAGCGCGGGGGTCCAAGAGACCCAGTACTTC. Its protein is CASSVSAGVQETQYF.

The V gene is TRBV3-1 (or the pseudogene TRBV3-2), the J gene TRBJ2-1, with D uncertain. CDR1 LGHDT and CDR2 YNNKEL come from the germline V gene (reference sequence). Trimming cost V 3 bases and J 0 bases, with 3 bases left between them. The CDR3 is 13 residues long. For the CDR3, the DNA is TGTGCCAGCAGCCACAGCTCCTACAATGAGCAGTTCTTC. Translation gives CASSHSSYNEQFF.

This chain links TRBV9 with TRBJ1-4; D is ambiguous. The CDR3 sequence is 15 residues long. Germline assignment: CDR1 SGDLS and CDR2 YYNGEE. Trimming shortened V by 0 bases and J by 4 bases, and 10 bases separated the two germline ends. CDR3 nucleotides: TGTGCCAGCAGCGTAGTCGGAGACGGTAATGAAAAACTGTTTTTT. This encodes CASSVVGDGNEKLFF.

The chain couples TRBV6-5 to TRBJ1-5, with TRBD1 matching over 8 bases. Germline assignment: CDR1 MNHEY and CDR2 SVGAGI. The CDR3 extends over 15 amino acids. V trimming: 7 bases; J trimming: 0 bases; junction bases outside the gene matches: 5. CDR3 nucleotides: TGTGCCAGCAAGCACAGGGGGGATAGCAATCAGCCCCAGCATTTT. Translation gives CASKHRGDSNQPQHF.

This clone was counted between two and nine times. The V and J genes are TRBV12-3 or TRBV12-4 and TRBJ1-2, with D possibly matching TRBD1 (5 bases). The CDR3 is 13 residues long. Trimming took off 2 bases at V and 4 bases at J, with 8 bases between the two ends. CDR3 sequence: CASSLRGSYGYTF. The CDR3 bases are TGTGCCAGCAGTTTACGGGGGTCCTATGGCTACACCTTC.

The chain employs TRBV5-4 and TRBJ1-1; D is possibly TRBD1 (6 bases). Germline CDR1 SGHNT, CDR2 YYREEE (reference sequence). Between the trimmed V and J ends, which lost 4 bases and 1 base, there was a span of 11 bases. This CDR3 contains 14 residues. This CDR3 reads CASSAPGQNTEAFF. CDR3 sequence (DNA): TGTGCCAGCAGCGCACCGGGACAGAACACTGAAGCTTTCTTT. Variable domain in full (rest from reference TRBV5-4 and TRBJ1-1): ETGVTQSPTHLIKTRGQQVTLRCSSQSGHNTVSWYQQALGQGPQFIFQYYREEENGRGNFPPRFSGLQFPNYSSELNVNALELDDSALYLCASSAPGQNTEAFFGQGTRLTVV.

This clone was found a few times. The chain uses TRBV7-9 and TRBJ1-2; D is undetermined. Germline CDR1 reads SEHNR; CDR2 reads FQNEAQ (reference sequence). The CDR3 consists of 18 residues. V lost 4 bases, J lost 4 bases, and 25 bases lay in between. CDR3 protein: CASSSLTVVGNQAYGYTF. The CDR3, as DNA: TGTGCCAGCAGCTCATTGACCGTCGTGGGTAACCAGGCCTATGGCTACACCTTC.

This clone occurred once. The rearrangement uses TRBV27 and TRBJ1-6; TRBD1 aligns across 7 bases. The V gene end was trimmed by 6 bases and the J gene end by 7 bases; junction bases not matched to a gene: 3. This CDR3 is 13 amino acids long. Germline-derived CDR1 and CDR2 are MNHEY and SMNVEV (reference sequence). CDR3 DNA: TGTGCCAGCAGAAGACAGGGAAATTCACCCCTCCACTTT. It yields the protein CASRRQGNSPLHF.

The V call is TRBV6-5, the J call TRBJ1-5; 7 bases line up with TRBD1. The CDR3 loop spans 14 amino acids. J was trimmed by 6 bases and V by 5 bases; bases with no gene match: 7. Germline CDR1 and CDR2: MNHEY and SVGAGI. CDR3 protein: CASSSTGAGQPQHF. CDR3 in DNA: TGTGCCAGCAGTAGTACAGGGGCAGGTCAGCCCCAGCATTTT.

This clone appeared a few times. CDR3: CASSSGGASGANVLTF. CDR3 DNA: TGTGCCAGCAGCTCGGGGGGGGCCTCTGGGGCCAACGTCCTGACTTTC. This chain joins TRBV11-3 and TRBJ2-6; 8 bases map to TRBD2. The CDR3 sequence is 16 residues long. Losses at the gene ends were 4 bases for V and 0 bases for J; bases not matched to a gene: 2. Germline V gene sequence: CDR1 SGHNT, CDR2 YENEEA.

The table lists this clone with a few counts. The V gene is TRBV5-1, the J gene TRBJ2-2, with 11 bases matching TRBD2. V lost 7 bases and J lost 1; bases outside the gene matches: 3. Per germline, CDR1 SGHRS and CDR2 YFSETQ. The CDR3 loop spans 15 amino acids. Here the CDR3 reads CASRLAGGNTGELFF. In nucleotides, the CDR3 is TGCGCCAGCCGCCTAGCGGGGGGGAACACCGGGGAGCTGTTTTTT.

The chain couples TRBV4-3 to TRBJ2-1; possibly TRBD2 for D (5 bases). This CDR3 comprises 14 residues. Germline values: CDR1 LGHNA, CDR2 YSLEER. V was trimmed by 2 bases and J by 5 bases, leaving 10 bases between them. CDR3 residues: CASSQSVANNEQFF. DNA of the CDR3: TGCGCCAGCAGCCAATCGGTAGCGAACAATGAGCAGTTCTTC.

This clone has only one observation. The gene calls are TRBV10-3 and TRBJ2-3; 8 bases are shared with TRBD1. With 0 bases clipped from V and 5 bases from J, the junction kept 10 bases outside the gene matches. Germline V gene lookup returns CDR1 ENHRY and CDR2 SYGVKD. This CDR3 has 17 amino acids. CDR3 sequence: CAISESRSGGAVDTQYF. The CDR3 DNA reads TGTGCCATCAGTGAGTCGAGGTCAGGGGGCGCGGTAGATACGCAGTATTTT.

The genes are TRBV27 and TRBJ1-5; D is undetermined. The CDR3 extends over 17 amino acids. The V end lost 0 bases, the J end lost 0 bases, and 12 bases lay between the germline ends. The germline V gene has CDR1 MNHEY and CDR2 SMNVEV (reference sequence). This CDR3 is CASSLSGGVYSNQPQHF. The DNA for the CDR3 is TGTGCCAGCAGTTTATCGGGCGGGGTGTATAGCAATCAGCCCCAGCATTTT.

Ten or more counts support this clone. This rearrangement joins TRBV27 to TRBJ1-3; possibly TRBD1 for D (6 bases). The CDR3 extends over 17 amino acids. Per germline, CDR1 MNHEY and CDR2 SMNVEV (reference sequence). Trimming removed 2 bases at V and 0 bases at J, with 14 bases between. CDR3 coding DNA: TGTGCCAGCAGTTTACAGGCCGGGACAATCTCTGGAAACACCATATATTTT. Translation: CASSLQAGTISGNTIYF.

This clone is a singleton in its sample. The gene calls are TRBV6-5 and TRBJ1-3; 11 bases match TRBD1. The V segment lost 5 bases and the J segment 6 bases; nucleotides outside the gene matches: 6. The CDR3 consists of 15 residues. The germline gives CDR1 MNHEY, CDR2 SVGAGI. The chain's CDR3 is CASSLGQGAINTIYF. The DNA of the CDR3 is TGTGCCAGCAGTCTTGGACAGGGGGCTATAAACACCATATATTTT.

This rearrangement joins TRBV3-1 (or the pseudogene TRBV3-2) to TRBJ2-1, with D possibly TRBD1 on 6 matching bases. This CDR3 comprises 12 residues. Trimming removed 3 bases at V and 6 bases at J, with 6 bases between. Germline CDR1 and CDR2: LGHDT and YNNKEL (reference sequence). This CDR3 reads CASSQTGNEQFF. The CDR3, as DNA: TGTGCCAGCAGCCAGACAGGCAATGAGCAGTTCTTC.

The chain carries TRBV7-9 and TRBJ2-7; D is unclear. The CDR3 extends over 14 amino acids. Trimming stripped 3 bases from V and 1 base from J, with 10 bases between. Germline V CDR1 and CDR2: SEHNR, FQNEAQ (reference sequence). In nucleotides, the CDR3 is TGTGCCAGCAGCTTTCCGAGAACGTCCTACGAGCAGTACTTC. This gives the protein CASSFPRTSYEQYF.

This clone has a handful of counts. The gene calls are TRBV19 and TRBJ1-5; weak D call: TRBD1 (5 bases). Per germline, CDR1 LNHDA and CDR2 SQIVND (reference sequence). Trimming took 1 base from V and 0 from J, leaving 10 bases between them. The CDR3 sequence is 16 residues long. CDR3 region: CASSIVGHYSNQPQHF. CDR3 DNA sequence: TGTGCCAGTAGTATAGTAGGACATTATAGCAATCAGCCCCAGCATTTT.

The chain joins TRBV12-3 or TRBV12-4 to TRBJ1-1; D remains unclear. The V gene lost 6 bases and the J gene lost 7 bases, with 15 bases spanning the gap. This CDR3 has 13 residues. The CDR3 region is CASSAGLAGEAFF. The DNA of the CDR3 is TGTGCCAGCAGCGCTGGACTCGCGGGTGAAGCTTTCTTT.

CDR3 nucleotides: TGTGCCACCAGCACAAAGTTAGCCTACAATGAGCAGTTCTTC. Translation gives CATSTKLAYNEQFF. The chain carries TRBV15 and TRBJ2-1; D not resolved. The CDR3 is 14 amino acids. Trimming stripped 4 bases from V and 2 bases from J, with 9 bases between. Looked up from germline, CDR1 is LNHNV and CDR2 is YYDKDF (reference sequence).

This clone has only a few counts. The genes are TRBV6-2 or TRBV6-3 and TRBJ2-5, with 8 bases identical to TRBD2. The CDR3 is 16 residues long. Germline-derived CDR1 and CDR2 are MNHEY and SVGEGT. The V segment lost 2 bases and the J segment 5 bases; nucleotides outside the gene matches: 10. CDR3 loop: CASSYLAGRGMETQYF. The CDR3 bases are TGTGCCAGCAGTTACCTAGCGGGCAGGGGTATGGAGACCCAGTACTTC.

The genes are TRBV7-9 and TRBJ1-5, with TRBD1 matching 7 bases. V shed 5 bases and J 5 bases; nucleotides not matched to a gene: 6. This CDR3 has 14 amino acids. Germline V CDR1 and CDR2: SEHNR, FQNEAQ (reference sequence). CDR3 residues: CASSRDRGDQPQHF. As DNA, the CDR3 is TGTGCCAGCAGCCGGGACAGAGGGGATCAGCCCCAGCATTTT.

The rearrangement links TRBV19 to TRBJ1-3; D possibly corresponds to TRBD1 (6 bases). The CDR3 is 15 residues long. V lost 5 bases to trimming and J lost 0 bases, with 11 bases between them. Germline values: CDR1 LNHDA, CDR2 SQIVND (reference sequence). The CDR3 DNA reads TGTGCCAGTAGTGGCAGGGGTAGCTCTGGAAACACCATATATTTT. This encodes CASSGRGSSGNTIYF.

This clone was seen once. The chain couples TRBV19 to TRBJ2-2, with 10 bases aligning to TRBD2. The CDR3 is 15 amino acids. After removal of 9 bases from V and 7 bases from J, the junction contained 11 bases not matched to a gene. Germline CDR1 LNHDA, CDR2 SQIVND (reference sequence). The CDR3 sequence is CASQAGGPRGGELFF. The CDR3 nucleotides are TGTGCCAGCCAAGCGGGGGGGCCTCGCGGCGGGGAGCTGTTTTTT.

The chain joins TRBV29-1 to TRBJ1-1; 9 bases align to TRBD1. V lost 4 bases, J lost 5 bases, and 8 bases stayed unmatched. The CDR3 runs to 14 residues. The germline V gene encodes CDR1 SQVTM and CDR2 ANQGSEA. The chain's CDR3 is CSVGGTGQFTEAFF. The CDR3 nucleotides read TGCAGCGTTGGGGGGACAGGGCAGTTTACTGAAGCTTTCTTT.